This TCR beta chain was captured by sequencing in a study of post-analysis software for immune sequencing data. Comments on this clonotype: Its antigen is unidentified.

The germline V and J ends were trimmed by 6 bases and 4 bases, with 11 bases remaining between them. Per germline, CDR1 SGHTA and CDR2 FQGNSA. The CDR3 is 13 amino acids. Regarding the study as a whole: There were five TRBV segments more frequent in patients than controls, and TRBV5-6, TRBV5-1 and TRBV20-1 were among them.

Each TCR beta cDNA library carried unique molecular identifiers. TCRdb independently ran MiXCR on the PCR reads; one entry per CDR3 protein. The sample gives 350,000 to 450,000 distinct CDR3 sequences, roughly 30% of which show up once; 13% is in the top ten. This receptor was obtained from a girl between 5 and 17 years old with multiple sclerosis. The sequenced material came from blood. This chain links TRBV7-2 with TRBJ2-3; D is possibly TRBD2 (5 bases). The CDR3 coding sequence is TGTGCCAGCAGACTAGTGAGGGCAGATACGCAGTATTTT. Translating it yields CASRLVRADTQYF.